This T cell receptor beta chain originates from a study of monozygotic twins with inflammatory bowel disease. CDR1 is SEHNR and CDR2 is FQNEAQ in the germline V gene (reference sequence). This CDR3 contains 17 residues. TCRdb reprocessed the 5' RACE reads and keeps a single row for each CDR3 protein, giving no DNA. The table for this sample gives 190,000 or so distinct CDR3 sequences. Source material: blood. This sequence joins TRBV7-9 and TRBJ2-7; TCRdb gives TRBD1 as the D gene, but with no DNA this cannot be confirmed. This clonotype was obtained from a human donor with ulcerative colitis or Crohn's disease, or a healthy co-twin of an affected twin (not recorded which). The CDR3 loop is CASSTPQGQGAGYEQYF.